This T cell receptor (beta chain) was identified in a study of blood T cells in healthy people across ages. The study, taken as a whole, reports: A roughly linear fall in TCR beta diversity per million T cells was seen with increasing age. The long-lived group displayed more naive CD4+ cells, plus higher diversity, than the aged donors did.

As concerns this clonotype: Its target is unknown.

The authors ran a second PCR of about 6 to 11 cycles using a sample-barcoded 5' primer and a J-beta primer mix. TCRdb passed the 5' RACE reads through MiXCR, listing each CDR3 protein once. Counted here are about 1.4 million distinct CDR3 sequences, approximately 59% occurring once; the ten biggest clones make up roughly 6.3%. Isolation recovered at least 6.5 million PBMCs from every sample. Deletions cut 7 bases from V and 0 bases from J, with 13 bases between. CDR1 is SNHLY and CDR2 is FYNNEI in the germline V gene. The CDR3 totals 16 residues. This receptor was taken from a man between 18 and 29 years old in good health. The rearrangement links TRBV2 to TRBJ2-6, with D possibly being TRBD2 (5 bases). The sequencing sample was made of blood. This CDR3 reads CASIRRGFSGANVLTF. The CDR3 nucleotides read TGTGCCAGCATTCGACGGGGATTCTCTGGGGCCAACGTCCTGACTTTC.